One sample yielded the 4 T cell receptor beta chains listed below, sequenced in a study of CD8+CD57+ T cells in acquired aplastic anemia. Genomic DNA, the template, was used for profiling of the TCR beta VDJ and CDR3. TCRdb analysed the reads with MiXCR anew, one entry per CDR3 protein. Among 150,000 to 200,000 distinct CDR3 sequences listed, roughly half were seen once. Before being chosen for sequencing, patients had shown CD8+CD57+ cell expansion by flow cytometry. The sequencing sample was made of sorted CD4+, CD8+, or CD8+CD57+ T cells (not recorded which) from PBMCs. Receptors originate from a human donor with aplastic anemia.

This clonotype was seen at least ten times. The gene calls are TRBV20-1 and TRBJ2-3, with 9 bases matching TRBD2. Unmatched junction bases numbered 11, after V lost 1 base and J lost 0 bases. The CDR3 is 18 amino acids. Germline V gives CDR1 DFQATT, CDR2 SNEGSKA (reference sequence). In nucleotides, the CDR3 is TGCAGTGCTAGAGGGGATGGCGGGAGGGCGGGGAGCACAGATACGCAGTATTTT. Protein sequence: CSARGDGGRAGSTDTQYF.

The rearrangement joins TRBV5-1 to TRBJ1-6; possibly TRBD1 for D (5 bases). The CDR3 contains 14 residues. Germline V gene sequence: CDR1 SGHRS, CDR2 YFSETQ. Trimming took 8 bases from V and 6 from J, leaving 15 bases between them. The CDR3 sequence is CASSEGIGNSPLHF. CDR3 DNA sequence: TGCGCCAGTTCTGAGGGGATCGGTAATTCACCCCTCCACTTT.

The chain employs TRBV6-5 and TRBJ2-5; D unresolved. The CDR3 totals 12 residues. The germline V gene encodes CDR1 MNHEY and CDR2 SVGAGI. V dropped 4 bases and J dropped 7 bases, with 10 bases sitting between them. The CDR3 protein is CASSSTEVTQYF. CDR3 coding DNA: TGTGCCAGCAGTTCTACAGAAGTGACCCAGTACTTC.

The rearrangement joins TRBV5-1 to TRBJ2-7; a weak D match, TRBD1 (5 bases). Per germline, CDR1 SGHRS and CDR2 YFSETQ. The V gene lost 0 bases and the J gene lost 1 base, with 5 bases spanning the gap. The CDR3 contains 13 residues. The CDR3 loop is CASSLEGSYEQYF. In DNA, the CDR3 is TGCGCCAGCAGCTTGGAGGGGTCCTACGAGCAGTACTTC.